What follows is one TCR beta chain and its context. This sample was included in a study of blood T cell repertoires in COVID-19. Clones were sequenced by immunoSEQ multiplex PCR, and TCRdb holds only the in-frame ones, with some missing. The repertoire holds tens of thousands of clones, with around 81% as singletons. CDR3 size: 14 residues. The V gene's germline CDR1 is MGHDK and CDR2 SYGVNS. Trimming stripped 6 bases from V and 6 bases from J, with 14 bases between. The TCR was taken from a woman aged 60-75 years with acute or convalescent COVID-19. The chain combines TRBV25-1 with TRBJ2-2; tentative D call: TRBD2 (6 bases). Material: peripheral blood. The CDR3 region is CASRMTSRAGELFF. CDR3 in DNA: TGTGCCAGCAGGATGACTAGTAGGGCCGGGGAGCTGTTTTTT.